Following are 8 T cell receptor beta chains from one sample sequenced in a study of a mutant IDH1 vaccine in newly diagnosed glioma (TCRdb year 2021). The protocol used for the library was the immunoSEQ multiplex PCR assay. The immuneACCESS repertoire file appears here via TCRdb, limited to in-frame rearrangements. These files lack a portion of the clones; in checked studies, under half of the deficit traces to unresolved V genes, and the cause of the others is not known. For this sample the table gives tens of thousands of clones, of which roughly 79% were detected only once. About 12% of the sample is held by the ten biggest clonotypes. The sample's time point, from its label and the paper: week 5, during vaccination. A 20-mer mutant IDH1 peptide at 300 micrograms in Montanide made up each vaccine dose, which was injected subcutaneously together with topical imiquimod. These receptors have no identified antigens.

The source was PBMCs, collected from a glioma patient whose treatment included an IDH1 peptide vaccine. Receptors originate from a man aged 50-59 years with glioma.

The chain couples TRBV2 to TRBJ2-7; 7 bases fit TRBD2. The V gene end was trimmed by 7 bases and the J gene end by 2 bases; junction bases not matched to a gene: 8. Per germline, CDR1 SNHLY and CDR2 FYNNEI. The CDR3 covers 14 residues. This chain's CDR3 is CASTSGLPPYEQYF. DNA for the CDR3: TGTGCCAGCACTTCGGGACTACCTCCCTACGAGCAGTACTTC. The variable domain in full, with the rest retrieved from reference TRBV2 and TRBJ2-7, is EPEVTQTPSHQVTQMGQEVILRCVPISNHLYFYWYRQILGQKVEFLVSFYNNEISEKSEIFDDQFSVERPDGSNFTLKIRSTKLEDSAMYFCASTSGLPPYEQYFGPGTRLTVT.

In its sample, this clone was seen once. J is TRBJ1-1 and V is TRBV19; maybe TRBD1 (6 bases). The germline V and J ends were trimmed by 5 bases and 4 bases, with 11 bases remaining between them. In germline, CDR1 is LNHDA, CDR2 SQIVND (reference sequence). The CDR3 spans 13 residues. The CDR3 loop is CASSLTGSTEAFF. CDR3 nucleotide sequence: TGTGCCAGTAGTCTTACAGGGAGCACTGAAGCTTTCTTT.

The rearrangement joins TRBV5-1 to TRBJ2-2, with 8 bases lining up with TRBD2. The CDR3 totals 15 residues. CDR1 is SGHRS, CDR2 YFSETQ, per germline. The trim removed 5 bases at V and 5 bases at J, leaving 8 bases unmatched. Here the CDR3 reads CASRRAGVATGELFF. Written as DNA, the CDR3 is TGCGCCAGCAGAAGAGCGGGAGTGGCTACCGGGGAGCTGTTTTTT.

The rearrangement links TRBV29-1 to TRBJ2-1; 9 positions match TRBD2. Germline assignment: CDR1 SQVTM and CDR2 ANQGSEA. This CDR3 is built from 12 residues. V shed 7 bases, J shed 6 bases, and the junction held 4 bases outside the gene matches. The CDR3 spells CSAAGGLNEQFF. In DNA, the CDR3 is TGCAGCGCCGCGGGGGGGCTCAATGAGCAGTTCTTC.

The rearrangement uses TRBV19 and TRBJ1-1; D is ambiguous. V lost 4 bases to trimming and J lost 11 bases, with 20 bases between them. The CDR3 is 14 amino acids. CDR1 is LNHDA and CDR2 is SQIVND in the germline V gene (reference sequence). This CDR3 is CASSTRTSIDGAFF. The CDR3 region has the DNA TGTGCCAGTAGTACCCGGACCTCAATAGACGGGGCTTTCTTT.

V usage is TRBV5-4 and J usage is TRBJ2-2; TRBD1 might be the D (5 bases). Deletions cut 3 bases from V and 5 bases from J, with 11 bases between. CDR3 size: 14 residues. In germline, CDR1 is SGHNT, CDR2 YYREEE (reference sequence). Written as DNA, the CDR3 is TGTGCCAGCAGCTCGACAGTACCAACCGGGGAGCTGTTTTTT. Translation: CASSSTVPTGELFF.

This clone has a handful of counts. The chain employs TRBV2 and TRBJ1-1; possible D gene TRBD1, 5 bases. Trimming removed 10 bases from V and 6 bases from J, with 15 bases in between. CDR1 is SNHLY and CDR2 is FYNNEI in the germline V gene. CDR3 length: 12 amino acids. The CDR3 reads CAIQKGKPEAFF. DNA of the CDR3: TGTGCCATCCAAAAGGGGAAACCTGAAGCTTTCTTT.

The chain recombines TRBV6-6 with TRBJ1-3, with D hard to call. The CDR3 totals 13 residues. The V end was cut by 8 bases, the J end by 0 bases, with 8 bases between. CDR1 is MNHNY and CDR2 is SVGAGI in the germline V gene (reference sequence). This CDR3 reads CASRRISGNTIYF. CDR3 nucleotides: TGTGCCAGCCGACGGATCTCTGGAAACACCATATATTTT.